This T cell receptor (beta chain) was identified during a study of blood T cell repertoires in COVID-19. At the level of the study: Sample material is recorded as cDNA or gDNA derived from T cells, B-cell-depleted T cells, or PBMCs.

Donors were grouped by their self-reported clinical history. Data came from immunoSEQ multiplex PCR; TCRdb stores just in-frame clones and leaves some out. This sample has approximately 250,000 clones; around 88% occur once, and the top ten carry approximately 1.2%. This CDR3 spans 14 amino acids. Trimming removed 8 bases from V and 1 base from J, with 14 bases in between. From germline, CDR1 is ENHRY and CDR2 SYGVKD. The rearrangement links TRBV10-3 to TRBJ1-1, with D perhaps TRBD1 (5 bases). Input material: PBMCs or T cells enriched from blood (not recorded which). The source is a woman aged 40 to 50 with acute COVID-19. Written as DNA, the CDR3 is TGTGCCATCCGGACGGGGGGGTCGAACACTGAAGCTTTCTTT. This gives the protein CAIRTGGSNTEAFF.